This T cell receptor beta chain was captured by sequencing in a study of blood T cell repertoires in COVID-19. Study context: Some COVID-19 samples were acute and others convalescent; all came from the United States, Italy and Spain. Nucleic acid was either cDNA or gDNA, and it came from T cells, B-cell-depleted T cells, or PBMCs.

The CDR3 sequence is 15 residues long. The germline CDR1 and CDR2 sequences are SGHNT and YYREEE (reference sequence). Deletions cut 0 bases from V and 2 bases from J, with 11 bases between. Per the original data handling: Reference gene primer amplification in the assay estimated nucleated cell counts. Sequencing was performed with immunoSEQ multiplex PCR; in TCRdb, only in-frame clones are kept and a portion is missing. From that table come the V and J calls and clone size; the DNA was used to work out D and trimming. The sample includes roughly 230,000 clones, 70% to 90% of them seen just once. Sequencing was carried out using peripheral blood. This rearrangement joins TRBV5-4 to TRBJ1-2; D perhaps matches TRBD1 (6 bases). This TCR was recovered from a man between 35 and 55 years old with acute or convalescent COVID-19. CDR3 coding DNA: TGTGCCAGCAGCTTGGCGGGCCAGGGGAACTATGGCTACACCTTC. Translating it yields CASSLAGQGNYGYTF.